This is a list of T cell receptor beta chains from one sample in a study of cytomegalovirus exposure and HLA in healthy donors. Clones were read by immunoSEQ multiplex PCR, and TCRdb kept only the in-frame ones, dropping some. The table includes approximately 110,000 clones, about 80% detected once. Material for sequencing was PBMCs. The receptor source for this set is a female donor in good health and CMV-seropositive. CDR3s include the opening cysteine and the closing phenylalanine or tryptophan. A D gene is named only where the DNA matches it firmly. Not every row has a clone size; where given, it reads once, few, many or a size class.

v_gene: TRBV19
abundance: .
j_gene: TRBJ2-5
d_gene: TRBD2
CDR3aa: CASSPQGLAGETQYF
CDR3nt: TGTGCCAGTAGTCCCCAGGGACTAGCGGGAGAGACCCAGTACTTC

v_gene: TRBV27
abundance: .
j_gene: TRBJ1-5
d_gene: .
CDR3aa: CASSLSRDQPQHF
CDR3nt: TGTGCCAGCAGTTTATCGCGGGATCAGCCCCAGCATTTT

v_gene: TRBV4-1
abundance: .
j_gene: TRBJ2-7
d_gene: .
CDR3aa: CASSQEMASGRPLAYEQYF
CDR3nt: TGCGCCAGCAGCCAAGAGATGGCCTCAGGCCGACCTTTGGCCTACGAGCAGTACTTC

v_gene: TRBV4-1
abundance: .
j_gene: TRBJ2-3
d_gene: TRBD2
CDR3aa: CASSHTTRGGRGDTQYF
CDR3nt: TGCGCCAGCAGCCATACGACCCGGGGGGGACGGGGCGATACGCAGTATTTT

v_gene: TRBV7-2
abundance: .
j_gene: TRBJ2-3
d_gene: .
CDR3aa: CASSLGLGSSTDTQYF
CDR3nt: TGTGCCAGCAGCTTAGGTCTAGGCTCCAGCACAGATACGCAGTATTTT

v_gene: TRBV9
abundance: .
j_gene: TRBJ2-1
d_gene: .
CDR3aa: CASSVAGDPYNEQFF
CDR3nt: TGTGCCAGCAGCGTAGCGGGTGATCCCTACAATGAGCAGTTCTTC

v_gene: TRBV18
abundance: .
j_gene: TRBJ1-2
d_gene: .
CDR3aa: CASSHSTNYGYTF
CDR3nt: TGTGCCAGCTCCCACAGCACTAACTATGGCTACACCTTC

v_gene: TRBV19
abundance: .
j_gene: TRBJ2-2
d_gene: TRBD1
CDR3aa: CASSKTGTGPSWNTGELFF
CDR3nt: TGTGCCAGTAGTAAAACCGGGACAGGGCCCTCCTGGAACACCGGGGAGCTGTTTTTT

v_gene: TRBV29-1
abundance: .
j_gene: TRBJ1-1
d_gene: .
CDR3aa: CSVGRNTEAFF
CDR3nt: TGCAGCGTTGGGAGGAACACTGAAGCTTTCTTT

v_gene: TRBV28
abundance: .
j_gene: TRBJ2-7
d_gene: .
CDR3aa: CASSPPGAPSYEQYF
CDR3nt: TGTGCCAGCAGCCCTCCAGGGGCGCCCTCCTACGAGCAGTACTTC

v_gene: TRBV7-9
abundance: .
j_gene: TRBJ2-2
d_gene: TRBD2
CDR3aa: CASSFSGSLAGTGELFF
CDR3nt: TGTGCCAGCAGCTTTAGCGGGAGCTTAGCCGGGACCGGGGAGCTGTTTTTT

v_gene: TRBV18
abundance: few
j_gene: TRBJ1-2
d_gene: TRBD1
CDR3aa: CASSLQHTGDQDGYTF
CDR3nt: TGTGCCAGCTCACTCCAACACACAGGGGATCAGGATGGCTACACCTTC

v_gene: TRBV5-5
abundance: once
j_gene: TRBJ1-5
d_gene: TRBD1
CDR3aa: CASSMGQGNQPQHF
CDR3nt: TGTGCCAGCAGCATGGGACAGGGGAATCAGCCCCAGCATTTT

v_gene: TRBV27
abundance: .
j_gene: TRBJ1-4
d_gene: .
CDR3aa: CASRSGLGPAGEKLFF
CDR3nt: TGTGCCAGCCGATCCGGGCTGGGGCCGGCTGGGGAAAAACTGTTTTTT

v_gene: TRBV6-5
abundance: .
j_gene: TRBJ2-1
d_gene: .
CDR3aa: CASSYATGGRATEQFF
CDR3nt: TGTGCCAGCAGTTACGCGACCGGTGGCAGGGCCACTGAGCAGTTCTTC

v_gene: TRBV7-9
abundance: few
j_gene: TRBJ2-7
d_gene: TRBD1
CDR3aa: CASSRQGGSEQYF
CDR3nt: TGTGCCAGCAGTAGACAGGGGGGAAGCGAGCAGTACTTC

v_gene: TRBV5-4
abundance: .
j_gene: TRBJ2-3
d_gene: TRBD2
CDR3aa: CASSYHMTSGTDTQYF
CDR3nt: TGTGCCAGCAGCTACCATATGACTAGCGGCACAGATACGCAGTATTTT

v_gene: TRBV18
abundance: once
j_gene: TRBJ2-3
d_gene: .
CDR3aa: CASSLRTLTDTQYF
CDR3nt: TGTGCCAGCTCACTACGAACTCTCACAGATACGCAGTATTTT

v_gene: TRBV9
abundance: .
j_gene: TRBJ2-5
d_gene: TRBD2
CDR3aa: CASSPNGTSGGHQETQYF
CDR3nt: TGTGCCAGCAGCCCTAACGGGACTAGCGGGGGCCATCAAGAGACCCAGTACTTC

v_gene: TRBV6-5
abundance: .
j_gene: TRBJ2-7
d_gene: .
CDR3aa: CASSYAGGATYEQYF
CDR3nt: TGTGCCAGCAGTTACGCTGGGGGGGCTACCTACGAGCAGTACTTC

v_gene: TRBV6-5
abundance: few
j_gene: TRBJ2-5
d_gene: .
CDR3aa: CASSYGSTRSETQYF
CDR3nt: TGTGCCAGCAGTTACGGGTCGACTAGATCAGAGACCCAGTACTTC

v_gene: TRBV6-5
abundance: .
j_gene: TRBJ1-1
d_gene: .
CDR3aa: CASRQAGVNTEAFF
CDR3nt: TGTGCCAGCAGGCAGGCAGGGGTTAACACTGAAGCTTTCTTT

v_gene: TRBV18
abundance: .
j_gene: TRBJ1-5
d_gene: .
CDR3aa: CASSPAGVGNQPQHF
CDR3nt: TGTGCCAGCTCACCAGCAGGGGTTGGGAATCAGCCCCAGCATTTT